This T cell receptor (beta chain) was sequenced during a study of T cells in Graves' hyperthyroidism and ophthalmopathy. On the study more broadly: Peripheral blood was obtained at initial diagnosis, preceding any treatment.

Hyperthyroidism had been newly diagnosed in patients aged 18 to 65, and its duration was under 2 months. About this clonotype itself: Its antigen remains unidentified.

General observations from the study: A model of 13 V-J pairs discriminated ophthalmopathy from stable hyperthyroidism.

Amplification yielded TCR beta CDR3 regions, with RNA transcripts as the source. A set of HTBI primers served as the primers for a first-round RT-PCR of the TCR CDR3. TCRdb called the multiplex PCR reads again in MiXCR, with one record for every CDR3 protein. The repertoire holds 470,000 or so distinct CDR3 sequences, with about a fifth as singletons. Trimming shortened V by 0 bases and J by 0 bases, and 5 bases separated the two germline ends. The germline V gene has CDR1 MGHRA and CDR2 YSYEKL. CDR3 length: 14 residues. This rearrangement joins TRBV4-1 to TRBJ1-1; D unclear. The source is a man aged 18 to 29 with Graves' hyperthyroidism. The sequencing input was blood. CDR3 sequence reads: CASSQDAMNTEAFF. In DNA, the CDR3 is TGCGCCAGCAGCCAAGACGCGATGAACACTGAAGCTTTCTTT.